A single sample is the source of the 14 T cell receptor beta chains below, sequenced in a study of vaccination effects on CD4 cells after COVID-19. Antigen specificity for these receptors is unknown. Measured with immunoSEQ multiplex PCR; TCRdb has only the in-frame clones, and not every one. The table shows around 70,000 clones, with 77% occurring only once. Cells that had been cultured for nine to eleven days were the source of isolated CD4+ T cells. This material consisted of CD4+ T cells from PBMCs cultured without peptide, taken before COVID-19 vaccination. These receptors were collected from a human donor who received a COVID-19 vaccine.

The chain couples TRBV3-1 (or the pseudogene TRBV3-2) to TRBJ1-4; 9 positions match TRBD1. There are 16 residues in the CDR3. Trimming cost V 2 bases and J 6 bases; bases outside gene matches: 7. In germline, CDR1 is LGHDT, CDR2 YNNKEL (reference sequence). DNA for the CDR3: TGTGCCAGCAGCCAACCCCCGGGACAGGGATATGAAAAACTGTTTTTT. This sequence encodes CASSQPPGQGYEKLFF.

The chain is built from TRBV30 and TRBJ2-3; 8 bases align to TRBD2. The CDR3 totals 15 residues. Per the germline V gene, CDR1 is GTSNPN and CDR2 is SVGIG (reference sequence). V was clipped by 4 bases and J by 5 bases; unmatched bases: 11. In DNA form, the CDR3 reads TGTGCCTGGACTCGCGGGGGGCGGAAAATAGATACGCAGTATTTT. Its translation is CAWTRGGRKIDTQYF.

The chain joins TRBV28 to TRBJ1-2; 8 bases are shared with TRBD1. The CDR3 runs to 12 residues. V lost 5 bases to trimming and J lost 8 bases; unmatched junction nucleotides: 4. Germline V CDR1 and CDR2: MDHEN, SYDVKM. The CDR3 DNA reads as TGTGCCAGCAGTAGCAGGGGGCGCGGCTACACCTTC. This codes for CASSSRGRGYTF.

V gene TRBV4-2 combines with J gene TRBJ2-3; perhaps TRBD1 as D (6 bases). Deletions cut 2 bases from V and 4 bases from J, with 19 bases between. This CDR3 spans 17 amino acids. The V gene's germline CDR1 is LGHNA and CDR2 YNFKEQ. The CDR3, as DNA: TGTGCCAGCAGCCAACAAAGGACAGTAACAGTCCCAGATACGCAGTATTTT. Its translation is CASSQQRTVTVPDTQYF.

This clone was seen a handful of times. This chain links TRBV30 with TRBJ2-1; D gene unclear. CDR1 is GTSNPN, CDR2 SVGIG, per germline (reference sequence). The CDR3 contains 12 residues. V was shortened by 1 base and J by 4 bases, with 5 bases between the two germline ends. CDR3 nucleotides: TGTGCCTGGAGTGACAATTACAATGAGCAGTTCTTC. As protein: CAWSDNYNEQFF.

The chain combines TRBV2 with TRBJ1-6, with a tentative D call TRBD1 (6 bases). This CDR3 has 13 amino acids. V lost 6 bases to trimming and J lost 11 bases, with 14 bases between them. In germline, CDR1 is SNHLY, CDR2 FYNNEI. CDR3 residues: CASRQGAFTPLHF. CDR3 DNA sequence: TGTGCCAGCAGACAGGGAGCCTTTACACCCCTCCACTTT.

The CDR3 DNA reads as TGTGCCAGCAGTGAAAGGTTTGAGGGTTATGGCTACACCTTC. Amino acids: CASSERFEGYGYTF. This chain uses TRBV2 with TRBJ1-2; D not resolved. The CDR3 is 14 amino acids. With 2 bases removed from V and 5 bases from J, the gap between germline ends came to 12 bases. Germline values: CDR1 SNHLY, CDR2 FYNNEI.

The rearrangement joins TRBV29-1 to TRBJ2-3, with a possible D match to TRBD1 (5 bases). Germline V lookup: CDR1 SQVTM, CDR2 ANQGSEA. The CDR3 length is 13 residues. Trimming pared 6 bases from V and 0 bases from J, leaving 10 bases between. CDR3 amino acids: CSVQTASTDTQYF. CDR3 nucleotide sequence: TGCAGCGTCCAGACAGCTAGCACAGATACGCAGTATTTT.

V usage is TRBV7-9 and J usage is TRBJ2-6, with 7 bases fitting TRBD1. The CDR3 covers 15 residues. Germline loops: CDR1 SEHNR, CDR2 FQNEAQ (reference sequence). V gave up 5 bases and J gave up 4 bases; unmatched junction bases: 5. For the CDR3, the DNA is TGTGCCAGCAGCAGAAACAGGGGCGGGGCCAACGTCCTGACTTTC. Residues: CASSRNRGGANVLTF.

J is TRBJ2-3 and V is TRBV5-1; D is perhaps TRBD1 (5 bases). The CDR3 runs 16 residues. Trimming took 0 bases from V and 0 from J, leaving 11 bases between them. Germline CDR1 is SGHRS and CDR2 is YFSETQ. The CDR3 sequence: CASSLGWGGSTDTQYF. As DNA, the CDR3 is TGCGCCAGCAGCTTGGGATGGGGCGGAAGCACAGATACGCAGTATTTT.

This chain links TRBV7-9 with TRBJ2-7; 12 bases align to TRBD2. V gave up 4 bases and J gave up 2 bases; unmatched junction bases: 9. Per the germline V gene, CDR1 is SEHNR and CDR2 is FQNEAQ (reference sequence). The CDR3 spans 17 residues. The CDR3: CASSSPPSSGGAYEQYV. CDR3 nucleotide sequence: TGTGCCAGCAGCTCCCCCCCATCTAGCGGGGGGGCCTACGAGCAGTACGTC.

The gene calls are TRBV5-1 and TRBJ2-5, with TRBD2 identical over 8 bases. V shed 4 bases, J shed 2 bases, and the junction held 7 bases outside the gene matches. Germline V gene data show CDR1 as SGHRS and CDR2 as YFSETQ. This CDR3 has 15 amino acids. The CDR3 sequence: CASSHGAGAQETQYF. In DNA form, the CDR3 reads TGCGCCAGCAGCCACGGAGCGGGGGCTCAAGAGACCCAGTACTTC.

Only a few counts were recorded for this clone. This chain uses TRBV5-4 with TRBJ1-2; 10 bases agree with TRBD1. Germline values: CDR1 SGHNT, CDR2 YYREEE (reference sequence). V was clipped by 1 base and J by 6 bases; unmatched bases: 3. The CDR3 length is 14 residues. CDR3 sequence (DNA): TGTGCCAGCAGCTTGTTAGGACAGGGGGATGGCTACACCTTC. The encoded protein is CASSLLGQGDGYTF.

The J gene is TRBJ2-2, the V gene TRBV4-3; D ambiguous. Deletions cut 1 base from V and 4 bases from J, with 7 bases between. This CDR3 has 14 residues. Per the germline V gene, CDR1 is LGHNA and CDR2 is YSLEER. CDR3 loop: CASSQGGSTGELFF. DNA for the CDR3: TGCGCCAGCAGCCAAGGTGGTAGCACCGGGGAGCTGTTTTTT.